A selection of T cell receptor beta chains follows, all from one sample in a study of T cell responses to AZD1222 COVID-19 vaccine. Here immunoSEQ multiplex PCR was the method, and the copy in TCRdb shows in-frame clones only, minus some. The sample has roughly 70,000 clones, around 82% seen once; the top ten hold about 5.8%. Sample: peripheral blood, taken on day 0 of AZD1222 vaccination. The source of these receptors is an adult in good health. Both conserved end residues are part of each CDR3. A D gene is named only where the DNA matches it firmly.

D: -
V: TRBV9
J: TRBJ2-1
CDR3: CASSVAEGRGSTLSSYNEQFF

D: -
V: TRBV11-2
J: TRBJ1-1
CDR3: CASSSSTGGTEAFF

D: -
V: TRBV5-1
J: TRBJ1-2
CDR3: CASRAWTEANYGYTF

D: TRBD1
V: TRBV13
J: TRBJ2-2
CDR3: CASSLRTGTNTGELFF

D: TRBD1
V: TRBV7-8
J: TRBJ2-1
CDR3: CASSLDWQGANEQFF

D: -
V: TRBV27
J: TRBJ2-7
CDR3: CASSLTIGQYEQYF

D: -
V: TRBV4-3
J: TRBJ2-7
CDR3: CASSQDAGGYEQYF

D: -
V: TRBV13
J: TRBJ2-1
CDR3: CASSLGGMGEQFF

D: TRBD1
V: TRBV11-2
J: TRBJ1-6
CDR3: CASSLDRDRYNSPLHF

D: TRBD2
V: TRBV5-4
J: TRBJ2-3
CDR3: CASSLASGATDTQYF

D: TRBD1
V: TRBV7-9
J: TRBJ1-2
CDR3: CASSPGTGGNYGYTF

D: -
V: TRBV6-6
J: TRBJ2-2
CDR3: CASRFGAGELFF

D: -
V: TRBV7-2
J: TRBJ1-5
CDR3: CASSPPGRDYSNQPQHF

D: TRBD2
V: TRBV6-5
J: TRBJ2-7
CDR3: CASSSTGTSDEQYF

D: -
V: TRBV30
J: TRBJ1-4
CDR3: CAWSRERGEKLFF

D: -
V: TRBV10-3
J: TRBJ1-2
CDR3: CAISENLGINYGYTF

D: -
V: TRBV9
J: TRBJ1-2
CDR3: CASSVAGTPNYGYTF

D: -
V: TRBV9
J: TRBJ1-6
CDR3: CASTLGPWDSPLHF

D: -
V: TRBV5-1
J: TRBJ2-3
CDR3: CASSLRGGGTDTQYF

D: TRBD1
V: TRBV6-6
J: TRBJ2-7
CDR3: CASRAQGASSSYEQYF

D: -
V: TRBV7-9
J: TRBJ1-5
CDR3: CASREAGPNQPQHF

D: -
V: TRBV11-3
J: TRBJ1-3
CDR3: CASSLDVNRPTGNTIYF

D: -
V: TRBV24-1
J: TRBJ2-7
CDR3: CATSEGQRSEQYF

D: -
V: TRBV27
J: TRBJ2-3
CDR3: CASKPAAFSRSLADTQYF

D: TRBD1
V: TRBV27
J: TRBJ2-4
CDR3: CASSFQDREVNIQYF

D: -
V: TRBV7-3
J: TRBJ2-3
CDR3: CASSLLAETTDTQYF

D: -
V: TRBV6-1
J: TRBJ2-7
CDR3: CASSEGWGGMEQYF

D: -
V: TRBV11-2
J: TRBJ1-3
CDR3: CASSLGPGGAIYF

D: TRBD2
V: TRBV10-3
J: TRBJ2-1
CDR3: CAISGTSGYNEQFF